This T cell receptor beta chain was recovered during a study of Ad26.COV2.S vaccination and SARS-CoV-2 variants. Study-level background: Dosing was one shot or two shots 56 days apart. Study-wide points: The study found higher spike-specific TCR breadth in vaccine than placebo recipients. Assessments of TCR breadth and depth may have underestimated the total T cell responses.

This clone was recorded once. Its specificity is not known. The treatment was: roughly 19 received Ad26.COV2.S at low or high dose, single or two shots; about 5 received placebo; per-sample allocation not given. Day 63 after the first injection of vaccine or placebo was the sampling time. Method: immunoSEQ multiplex PCR; TCRdb's copy keeps in-frame clones and lacks some. Found here are hundreds of thousands of clones, roughly 90% of them singletons; the top ten hold 1.5% to 2%. This sample comprised peripheral blood, obtained in a trial of Ad26.COV2.S vaccine versus placebo. The sequence came from a person between 18 and 65 years old who received the Ad26.COV2.S COVID-19 vaccine or a placebo.

The CDR3 reads CASSEDAANTEAFF. As DNA, the CDR3 is TGTGCCAGCAGTGAAGATGCTGCGAACACTGAAGCTTTCTTT. The rearrangement joins TRBV6-4 to TRBJ1-1; no definite D call. The V gene lost 3 bases and the J gene lost 1 base, with 9 bases spanning the gap. From germline, CDR1 is MRHNA and CDR2 SNTAGT. This CDR3 has 14 amino acids.